The TCR beta chain under discussion was sequenced for a study of T cells in Graves' hyperthyroidism and ophthalmopathy. Trimming shortened V by 0 bases and J by 6 bases, and 6 bases separated the two germline ends. Germline loops: CDR1 ENHRY, CDR2 SYGVKD. The CDR3 consists of 12 residues. This clonotype showed up many times. Amplified TCR beta CDR3 regions derived from RNA transcripts. The HTBI primer set served for first-round RT-PCR of the TCR CDR3. From the multiplex PCR reads, TCRdb called clonotypes with MiXCR, one entry per CDR3 protein. In the table there are approximately 100,000 distinct CDR3 sequences, approximately 40% of which are singletons.

The origin of this receptor is a woman in her thirties with Graves' hyperthyroidism. The sequenced sample was peripheral blood or thyroid tissue (not recorded which). The chain uses TRBV10-3 and TRBJ2-7, with unresolved D. CDR3: CAISESNGEQYF. The CDR3 region has the DNA TGTGCCATCAGTGAGTCGAACGGCGAGCAGTACTTC.